This T cell receptor (beta chain) derives from a study of early stage breast cancer tumors. Turning to the study itself: Among around 12 ER+/PR+/HER2- tumors, eight were ductal, four lobular.

The assay was immunoSEQ multiplex PCR, and TCRdb's table has in-frame clones only and misses some. The sample contains approximately 7,900 clones, approximately 66% of which appear only once. Germline trimming cut 4 bases from V and 6 bases from J; bases unmatched to any gene: 4. This CDR3 is built from 14 residues. The TCR sequence derives from a person between 70 and 80 years old with breast cancer. The rearrangement links TRBV5-3 to TRBJ2-1; 10 bases match TRBD2. TRBV5-3 is recorded as an ORF, its role being uncertain. Sequenced sample: breast tumor tissue. Here the CDR3 reads CARSGAGGLNEQFF. The CDR3 nucleotides are TGTGCCAGAAGCGGAGCGGGGGGGCTCAATGAGCAGTTCTTC.